A selection of T cell receptor beta chains follows, all from one sample in a study of T-cell memory formation after mild COVID-19. TCRdb re-derived calls from the 5' RACE reads in MiXCR, one entry per CDR3 protein. This table has about 340,000 distinct CDR3 sequences, approximately 15% appearing once. Material for sequencing was PBMCs or a T cell subset sorted from them (not recorded which). The receptors come from a man younger than 30 who had mild COVID-19 (a few samples of this study predate the infection). Cell type and time point are not known. The CDR3 runs from the conserved cysteine through the conserved F or W. The order of the fields is clone size, D gene, J gene, V gene, CDR3 protein, CDR3 DNA. D genes are given only for firm matches. Only part of the rows carry a size: once, few, many, or a class if the clone is expanded.

.	TRBD1	TRBJ2-5	TRBV7-9	CASSYGQGHQETQYF	TGTGCCAGCAGCTACGGACAGGGGCACCAAGAGACCCAGTACTTC
many	TRBD2	TRBJ2-1	TRBV5-1	CASSSSGGAYDEQFF	TGCGCCAGCAGCTCTAGCGGGGGGGCCTATGATGAGCAGTTCTTC
.	TRBD2	TRBJ2-3	TRBV5-6	CASGGGLAVRTDTQYF	TGTGCCAGCGGGGGGGGACTAGCGGTGCGCACAGATACGCAGTATTTT
.	.	TRBJ1-1	TRBV28	CASSSEGAFF	TGTGCCAGCAGCTCCGAGGGTGCTTTCTTT
.	.	TRBJ2-2	TRBV15	CATSRPPPGAGELFF	TGTGCCACCAGCAGGCCCCCCCCCGGCGCCGGGGAGCTGTTTTTT
.	.	TRBJ1-1	TRBV7-9	CASSFGQTNTEAFF	TGTGCCAGCAGCTTCGGACAGACGAACACTGAAGCTTTCTTT
few	.	TRBJ2-5	TRBV30	CAWSVTEETQYF	TGTGCCTGGAGTGTAACCGAAGAGACCCAGTACTTC
.	.	TRBJ2-5	TRBV7-2	CASSVTPTLGGTQYF	TGTGCCAGCAGCGTCACCCCCACTTTGGGGGGGACCCAGTACTTC
.	.	TRBJ1-2	TRBV5-1	CASSLYGGGHGYTF	TGCGCCAGCAGCTTGTACGGGGGAGGTCATGGCTACACCTTC
.	.	TRBJ2-5	TRBV5-1	CASAGILQETQYF	TGCGCCAGCGCGGGAATACTTCAAGAGACCCAGTACTTC
few	.	TRBJ2-1	TRBV6-2/TRBV6-3	CASTVHSYNEQFF	TGTGCCAGCACAGTCCACTCCTACAATGAGCAGTTCTTC
.	.	TRBJ2-5	TRBV6-5	CASSYQQGRETQYF	TGTGCCAGCAGTTACCAACAGGGGAGGGAGACCCAGTACTTC
.	.	TRBJ1-1	TRBV19	CASRPGGGEAFF	TGTGCCAGTAGACCCGGCGGAGGTGAAGCTTTCTTT
.	TRBD1	TRBJ2-5	TRBV7-2	CASSHRGGQGRETQYF	TGTGCCAGCAGCCACCGCGGGGGACAGGGGCGAGAGACCCAGTACTTC
.	.	TRBJ2-6	TRBV20-1	CSASSTLDWAGGANVLTF	TGCAGTGCTAGTTCTACCCTGGACTGGGCTGGTGGGGCCAACGTCCTGACTTTC
.	.	TRBJ2-1	TRBV6-5	CASSYSVGSGGYEQFF	TGTGCCAGCAGTTACTCGGTAGGGTCCGGCGGTTATGAGCAGTTCTTC
few	.	TRBJ2-5	TRBV10-2	CASSVRSFGQTQYF	TGCGCCAGCAGTGTAAGGAGTTTCGGGCAGACCCAGTACTTC
.	.	TRBJ1-2	TRBV12-3/TRBV12-4	CASSLNSGGAAYGYTF	TGTGCCAGCAGTTTAAATAGCGGGGGGGCTGCCTATGGCTACACCTTC
.	.	TRBJ2-2	TRBV5-1	CASSLANPGTTGELFF	TGCGCCAGCAGCTTGGCCAATCCAGGGACGACCGGGGAGCTGTTTTTT
.	TRBD2	TRBJ2-1	TRBV7-3	CASSLTSQYEQFF	TGTGCCAGCAGCTTGACTAGCCAGTACGAGCAGTTCTTC
.	TRBD1	TRBJ2-3	TRBV5-1	CASSKDRGDDTQYF	TGCGCCAGCAGCAAGGACAGGGGTGACGATACGCAGTATTTT
many	TRBD2	TRBJ2-1	TRBV12-3/TRBV12-4	CASRLTSGSNEQFF	TGTGCCAGCAGATTGACTAGCGGATCCAATGAGCAGTTCTTC
.	.	TRBJ1-2	TRBV7-2	CASSSQAYGYTF	TGTGCCAGCAGCTCCCAGGCCTATGGCTACACCTTC
few	.	TRBJ1-1	TRBV18	CASSPSHTENTEAFF	TGTGCCAGCTCACCGTCTCACACAGAGAACACTGAAGCTTTCTTT
.	TRBD2	TRBJ2-2	TRBV4-3	CASSQEGGRAFVTGELFF	TGCGCCAGCAGCCAAGAAGGCGGGAGGGCCTTCGTTACCGGGGAGCTGTTTTTT
.	.	TRBJ2-2	TRBV7-9	CASSLMGTLAGELFF	TGTGCCAGCAGCTTAATGGGGACACTTGCCGGGGAGCTGTTTTTT
many	TRBD1	TRBJ2-7	TRBV5-1	CASSRTGAYEQYF	TGCGCCAGCAGCCGAACAGGGGCGTACGAGCAGTACTTC
many	.	TRBJ2-5	TRBV14	CASSQDSIYLKETQYF	TGTGCCAGCAGCCAAGATAGCATCTACCTGAAGGAGACCCAGTACTTC
.	.	TRBJ1-3	TRBV10-3	CAISHVDRPGNTIYF	TGTGCCATCAGCCACGTCGACAGGCCTGGAAACACCATATATTTT